This T cell receptor (beta chain) was documented in a study of blood T cell repertoires in COVID-19. Overall study context: Samples came from the United States, Italy and Spain, spanning acute and convalescent COVID-19. T cells, B-cell-depleted T cells, or PBMCs supplied cDNA or gDNA.

The CDR3 spans 13 residues. Trimming cost V 8 bases and J 7 bases, with 14 bases left between them. A Seattle source enrolled patients during active infection and followed them longitudinally. In the original analysis: Nucleated cell number was recorded as an estimate derived from reference gene primer amplification. Sequenced by immunoSEQ multiplex PCR; TCRdb stores in-frame clones only, minus some. V, J and clone size are taken as reported in that table, and D and trimming were inferred from the DNA itself. The sample consists of 110,000 or so clones, approximately 89% of them appearing once. The TCR originated in a woman in her fifties or sixties with COVID-19, enrolled during active disease. The chain is built from TRBV12-3 or TRBV12-4 and TRBJ1-4; D might be TRBD1 (5 bases). The material sequenced was peripheral blood. The CDR3: CASSPIGVEKLFF. The CDR3 DNA is TGTGCCAGCTCCCCGATAGGGGTTGAAAAACTGTTTTTT.